One sample yielded the 11 T cell receptor beta chains listed below, sequenced in a study of cytomegalovirus exposure and HLA in healthy donors. Both 60 Vbeta primers and 13 Jbeta primers went into the PCR. Using immunoSEQ multiplex PCR, the repertoire was profiled, and TCRdb retains in-frame clones only, with some absent. The sample contains 60,000 to 95,000 clones, around 84% of which appear only once. Source material: PBMCs. Receptors originate from a man aged 65 to 85 in good health and CMV-seropositive.

The chain carries TRBV14 and TRBJ2-5; the D gene is possibly TRBD2 (5 bases). This CDR3 spans 15 amino acids. Trimming removed 0 bases from V and 7 bases from J, with 15 bases in between. Looked up from germline, CDR1 is SGHDN and CDR2 is FVKESK. The CDR3 loop is CASSQDWLVAGTQYF. Here the CDR3 DNA reads TGTGCCAGCAGCCAAGATTGGCTCGTGGCGGGGACCCAGTACTTC.

This clone has just a few counts. V and J are TRBV27 and TRBJ2-7; TRBD2 agrees at 7 bases. CDR1 is MNHEY, CDR2 SMNVEV, per germline (reference sequence). V shed 2 bases, J shed 5 bases, and the junction held 3 bases outside the gene matches. The CDR3 covers 13 residues. DNA of the CDR3: TGTGCCAGCAGTTTAGCGGGAGTACACGAGCAGTACTTC. Translating it yields CASSLAGVHEQYF.

This chain uses TRBV6-1 with TRBJ2-7; D uncertain. This CDR3 contains 16 residues. Germline values: CDR1 MNHNS, CDR2 SASEGT. Trimming left V 3 bases short and J 3 bases short, with 18 bases between. Here the CDR3 DNA reads TGTGCCAGCAGTGAGAGTGGCCGGCGGTTCGTCTACGAGCAGTACTTC. It specifies CASSESGRRFVYEQYF.

As to this clone: The identical CDR3 is also encoded by other nucleotide sequences in the sample. The rearrangement uses TRBV7-9 and TRBJ1-5; possible D gene TRBD1, 6 bases. Between the trimmed V and J ends, which lost 5 bases and 4 bases, there was a span of 9 bases. The CDR3 spans 13 residues. The germline V gene encodes CDR1 SEHNR and CDR2 FQNEAQ (reference sequence). CDR3 nucleotides: TGTGCCAGCAGCAGTACAGGGAATCAGCCCCAGCATTTT. Translating gives CASSSTGNQPQHF.

This chain connects TRBV6-5 to TRBJ1-5, with TRBD1 as a possible D gene (5 bases). CDR3 length: 14 amino acids. Trimming cost V 5 bases and J 3 bases, with 11 bases left between them. Looked up from germline, CDR1 is MNHEY and CDR2 is SVGAGI. The DNA of the CDR3 is TGTGCCAGCAGTACGTTACAGGACAATCAGCCCCAGCATTTT. As protein: CASSTLQDNQPQHF.

The CDR3 is CASSYSLTGKYGYTF. CDR3 DNA: TGTGCCAGCAGTTACTCGTTGACAGGGAAATATGGCTACACCTTC. V is TRBV6-5 and J is TRBJ1-2; TRBD1 matches 7 bases. V was clipped by 0 bases and J by 5 bases; unmatched bases: 6. The CDR3 length is 15 residues. Germline V gene data show CDR1 as MNHEY and CDR2 as SVGAGI.

The gene calls are TRBV29-1 and TRBJ2-5; possibly TRBD2 for D (5 bases). The J call may not be correct, given that the DNA end is closer to TRBJ2-7. The CDR3 contains 14 residues. Per germline, CDR1 SQVTM and CDR2 ANQGSEA. Here the CDR3 DNA reads TGCAGCGTTGAAGATGTAACGGGGTCCTACGAGCAGTACTTC. Its translation is CSVEDVTGSYEQYF.

This chain uses TRBV7-7 with TRBJ2-2; D not certain. The CDR3 totals 13 residues. Germline V lookup: CDR1 SSHAT, CDR2 FNYEAQ (reference sequence). V gave up 5 bases and J gave up 7 bases, with 11 bases separating them. CDR3 loop: CASSPSRVGELFF. CDR3 coding DNA: TGTGCCAGCAGCCCCTCCCGAGTCGGGGAGCTGTTTTTT. Combining the CDR3 with reference TRBV7-7 and TRBJ2-2 gives the whole variable domain GAGVSQSPRYKVTKRGQDVTLRCDPISSHATLYWYQQALGQGPEFLTYFNYEAQPDKSGLPSDRFSAERPEGSISTLTIQRTEQRDSAMYRCASSPSRVGELFFGEGSRLTVL.

This clone occurred a few times. This chain uses TRBV5-8 with TRBJ1-4; 7 bases fit TRBD1. The length of the CDR3 is 16 residues. CDR1 and CDR2 from the germline V gene are SGHTS and YDEGEE. V was clipped by 3 bases and J by 4 bases; unmatched bases: 9. CDR3 region: CASSWKTGTVNEKLFF. The CDR3 nucleotides read TGTGCCAGCAGCTGGAAGACCGGGACAGTTAATGAAAAACTGTTTTTT.

The chain links TRBV5-1 to TRBJ2-3; no clear D gene. V lost 1 base, J lost 2 bases, and 8 bases lay in between. Per germline, CDR1 SGHRS and CDR2 YFSETQ. The CDR3 is 14 amino acids. The CDR3 region is CASSLLQFTDTQYF. As DNA, the CDR3 is TGCGCCAGCAGCTTGTTGCAGTTCACAGATACGCAGTATTTT.

This clone was recorded once. The chain uses TRBV9 and TRBJ2-3, with D maybe TRBD1 (6 bases). The germline gives CDR1 SGDLS, CDR2 YYNGEE. This CDR3 region has 14 residues. V was shortened by 3 bases and J by 3 bases, with 11 bases between the two germline ends. CDR3 DNA sequence: TGTGCCAGCAGCGGTGGGACATTTACAGATACGCAGTATTTT. Its translation: CASSGGTFTDTQYF. The whole variable domain, remainder taken from reference TRBV9 and TRBJ2-3, is DSGVTQTPKHLITATGQRVTLRCSPRSGDLSVYWYQQSLDQGLQFLIQYYNGEERAKGNILERFSAQQFPDLHSELNLSSLELGDSALYFCASSGGTFTDTQYFGPGTRLTVL.